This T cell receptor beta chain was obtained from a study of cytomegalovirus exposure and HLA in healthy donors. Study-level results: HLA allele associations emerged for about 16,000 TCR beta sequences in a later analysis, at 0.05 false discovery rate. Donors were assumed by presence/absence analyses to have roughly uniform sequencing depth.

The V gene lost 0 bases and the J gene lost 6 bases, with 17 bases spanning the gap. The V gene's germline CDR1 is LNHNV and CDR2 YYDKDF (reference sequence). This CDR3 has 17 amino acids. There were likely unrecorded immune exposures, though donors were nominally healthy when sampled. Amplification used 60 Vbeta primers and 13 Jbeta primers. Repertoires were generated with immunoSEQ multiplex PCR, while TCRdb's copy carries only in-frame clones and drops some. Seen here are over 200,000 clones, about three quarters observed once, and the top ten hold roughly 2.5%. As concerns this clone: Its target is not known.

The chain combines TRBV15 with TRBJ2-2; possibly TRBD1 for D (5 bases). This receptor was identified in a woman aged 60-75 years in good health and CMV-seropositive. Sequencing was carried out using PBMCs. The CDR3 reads CATSRDPKGLRAGELFF. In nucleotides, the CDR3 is TGTGCCACCAGCAGAGACCCCAAGGGGCTTAGGGCCGGGGAGCTGTTTTTT.